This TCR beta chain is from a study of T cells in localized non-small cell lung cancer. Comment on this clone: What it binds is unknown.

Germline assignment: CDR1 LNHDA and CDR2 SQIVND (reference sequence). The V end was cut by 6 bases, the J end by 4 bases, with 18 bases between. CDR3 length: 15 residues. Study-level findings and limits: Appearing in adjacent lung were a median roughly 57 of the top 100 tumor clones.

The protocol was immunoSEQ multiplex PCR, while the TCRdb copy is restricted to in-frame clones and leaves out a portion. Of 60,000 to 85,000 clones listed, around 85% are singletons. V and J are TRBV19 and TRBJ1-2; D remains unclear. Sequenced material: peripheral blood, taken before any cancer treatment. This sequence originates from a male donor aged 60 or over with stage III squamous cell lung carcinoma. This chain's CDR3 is CASRTREGLVYGYTF. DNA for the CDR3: TGTGCCAGTAGAACACGCGAAGGATTGGTCTATGGCTACACCTTC.